This T cell receptor beta chain is drawn from a study of CD8+ T cells in alopecia areata. Study as a whole: It was approximately 7-11-week-old female C3H/HeJ mice that received skin from approximately 6-13-month-old C3H/HeJ graft donors with spontaneous alopecia. Points from the study as a whole: Among the cells sequenced in scalp samples are also the resident alphabeta T cells of normal skin.

A panel of CD4, CD8alpha, NKG2D, NKG2ACE and other markers served to sort pooled cutaneous lymph node cells. There are a few counts of this clone. Its cognate antigen is unknown. These gene names are mouse names. The read ends 3 residues before the CDR3 terminus; that terminus is restored from the germline J gene. Extracted RNA was reverse transcribed into cDNA, the sequencing template. Only in-frame clones appear in the TCRdb table, and some are missing; sequencing was by immunoSEQ multiplex PCR. Recorded here are 200,000 to 300,000 clones, none singletons. CDR1 and CDR2 from the germline V gene are NNHNN and SYGAGS (reference sequence). Trimming took 0 bases from V and 5 from J; bases not matched to a gene: 6. This CDR3 comprises 17 residues.

The sequence derives from a C3H/HeJ mouse with alopecia areata. This mouse strain has H2-k as its MHC haplotype. The J gene is TRBJ1-6, the V gene TRBV13-2; 9 bases match TRBD1. TRBJ1-6 is an open reading frame whose function is uncertain. The specimen sequenced was CD4+ T cells sorted from a lymph node. The CDR3 DNA, read in part, is TGTGCCAGCGGTGATGCAAGGGACAGGGTGGATAATTCGCCC. This sequence encodes CASGDARDRVDNSP. The CDR3 in full is CASGDARDRVDNSPLYF.